A selection of T cell receptor beta chains follows, all from one sample in a study of Graves' ophthalmopathy and Graves' hyperthyroidism. TCRdb re-analysed the multiplex PCR reads in MiXCR, keeping a single row per CDR3 protein. The table has approximately 460,000 distinct CDR3 sequences, roughly 14% seen once. The sequenced sample consisted of blood. The receptors were gathered from a woman in her 30s with Graves' ophthalmopathy. The CDR3 runs from the conserved cysteine through the conserved F or W. Fields, in order: D gene, V gene, clone size, J gene, CDR3 protein, CDR3 DNA. D genes are given only for firm matches. Some rows have no size entry. The others give once, few or many, or a class for an expanded clone.

D: .
V: TRBV24-1
size: .
J: TRBJ2-7
CDR3: CATSDLLGATYEQYF
DNA: TGTGCCACCAGTGATTTGCTGGGGGCTACCTACGAGCAGTACTTC

D: .
V: TRBV19
size: many
J: TRBJ1-5
CDR3: CATSVQAEQPQHF
DNA: TGTGCCACCAGCGTCCAGGCAGAACAGCCCCAGCATTTT

D: TRBD2
V: TRBV28
size: many
J: TRBJ2-5
CDR3: CASSVPKGLAGGAGIQYF
DNA: TGTGCCAGCAGTGTCCCCAAGGGACTAGCGGGAGGGGCGGGTATCCAGTACTTC

D: .
V: TRBV6-1
size: many
J: TRBJ1-2
CDR3: CASSGRVEPNYGYTF
DNA: TGTGCCAGCAGTGGCCGCGTTGAACCTAACTATGGCTACACCTTC

D: .
V: TRBV20-1
size: .
J: TRBJ2-7
CDR3: CSVRGTSYEQYF
DNA: TGCAGTGTTAGGGGGACTTCCTACGAGCAGTACTTC

D: .
V: TRBV2
size: few
J: TRBJ2-4
CDR3: CASSELAVKNIKYF
DNA: TGTGCCAGCAGTGAACTAGCTGTCAAAAACATTAAGTACTTC

D: .
V: TRBV10-3
size: .
J: TRBJ2-2
CDR3: CATSDSQKVGELFF
DNA: TGTGCCACTTCGGACAGCCAAAAGGTTGGGGAGCTGTTTTTT

D: .
V: TRBV27
size: many
J: TRBJ1-1
CDR3: CASSSQGRPEAFF
DNA: TGTGCCAGCAGTTCTCAGGGAAGGCCTGAAGCTTTCTTT

D: .
V: TRBV2
size: many
J: TRBJ1-6
CDR3: CASSEFRGGRSPLHF
DNA: TGTGCCAGCAGTGAATTCAGAGGGGGTCGCTCACCCCTCCACTTT

D: .
V: TRBV18
size: many
J: TRBJ2-4
CDR3: CASSPGSGLAGVIQYF
DNA: TGTGCCAGCTCACCAGGCTCCGGACTGGCCGGTGTCATTCAGTACTTC

D: TRBD1
V: TRBV12-3/TRBV12-4
size: many
J: TRBJ1-2
CDR3: CASSRTGIHGYTF
DNA: TGTGCCAGCAGCAGGACAGGTATCCATGGCTACACCTTC

D: .
V: TRBV19
size: many
J: TRBJ1-5
CDR3: CASSGEKGNQPQHF
DNA: TGTGCCAGTAGTGGGGAAAAGGGTAATCAGCCCCAGCATTTT

D: .
V: TRBV4-1
size: many
J: TRBJ1-5
CDR3: CASSQESVNQPQHF
DNA: TGCGCCAGCAGCCAAGAGTCCGTCAATCAGCCCCAGCATTTT

D: TRBD1
V: TRBV18
size: .
J: TRBJ1-1
CDR3: CASSPQGTVNTEAFF
DNA: TGTGCCAGCTCACCTCAGGGGACAGTAAACACTGAAGCTTTCTTT

D: TRBD1
V: TRBV6-5
size: many
J: TRBJ2-5
CDR3: CASIRGTVQETQYF
DNA: TGTGCCAGCATTCGAGGGACAGTTCAAGAGACCCAGTACTTC

D: .
V: TRBV28
size: many
J: TRBJ2-7
CDR3: CASSSLEPYEQYF
DNA: TGTGCCAGCAGCTCCCTGGAGCCCTACGAGCAGTACTTC

D: .
V: TRBV6-5
size: many
J: TRBJ2-7
CDR3: CASSYTSLDETYEQYF
DNA: TGTGCCAGCAGTTACACGAGCTTAGATGAAACCTACGAGCAGTACTTC

D: .
V: TRBV30
size: few
J: TRBJ2-5
CDR3: CAWTVRKETQYF
DNA: TGTGCCTGGACTGTGAGAAAAGAGACCCAGTACTTC

D: .
V: TRBV6-1
size: many
J: TRBJ1-6
CDR3: CASSEVGAERSSYNSPLHF
DNA: TGTGCCAGCAGTGAAGTAGGTGCTGAAAGAAGCTCCTATAATTCACCCCTCCACTTT

D: .
V: TRBV6-1
size: .
J: TRBJ1-2
CDR3: CASSATGPRGYTF
DNA: TGTGCCAGCAGCGCAACAGGGCCTCGTGGCTACACCTTC

D: .
V: TRBV6-1
size: many
J: TRBJ1-1
CDR3: CASRYTEAFF
DNA: TGTGCCAGCAGGTACACTGAAGCTTTCTTT

D: .
V: TRBV30
size: many
J: TRBJ1-1
CDR3: CAWSRRSNTEAFF
DNA: TGTGCCTGGAGTCGGCGGTCAAACACTGAAGCTTTCTTT

D: .
V: TRBV19
size: .
J: TRBJ2-2
CDR3: CASTPGPGTGELFF
DNA: TGTGCCAGTACCCCGGGACCCGGTACCGGGGAGCTGTTTTTT

D: .
V: TRBV19
size: .
J: TRBJ1-5
CDR3: CASSQDRTYQPQHF
DNA: TGTGCCAGTAGTCAGGACAGAACCTATCAGCCCCAGCATTTT

D: .
V: TRBV10-3
size: many
J: TRBJ2-5
CDR3: CAISESGPKETQYF
DNA: TGTGCCATCAGTGAGTCGGGGCCTAAAGAGACCCAGTACTTC

D: .
V: TRBV6-1
size: many
J: TRBJ2-7
CDR3: CASSAFQGSHYEQYF
DNA: TGTGCCAGCAGTGCGTTCCAGGGGTCCCACTACGAGCAGTACTTC

D: .
V: TRBV12-3/TRBV12-4
size: once
J: TRBJ1-2
CDR3: CASSRQAINYGYTF
DNA: TGTGCCAGCAGCAGACAGGCGATAAACTATGGCTACACCTTC

D: .
V: TRBV12-3/TRBV12-4
size: many
J: TRBJ2-5
CDR3: CASSLGTIQETQYF
DNA: TGCGCCAGCAGCTTAGGGACAATTCAAGAGACCCAGTACTTC

D: .
V: TRBV6-1
size: many
J: TRBJ1-5
CDR3: CASSEEGGIWQPQHF
DNA: TGTGCCAGCAGTGAAGAGGGGGGGATTTGGCAGCCCCAGCATTTT

D: .
V: TRBV28
size: many
J: TRBJ1-5
CDR3: CASNPIGRNDQPQHF
DNA: TGTGCCAGCAACCCAATCGGACGCAACGACCAGCCCCAGCATTTT

D: .
V: TRBV30
size: many
J: TRBJ2-5
CDR3: CAWSGQGFNETQYF
DNA: TGTGCCTGGAGTGGGCAGGGCTTTAATGAGACCCAGTACTTC

D: TRBD1
V: TRBV28
size: many
J: TRBJ1-1
CDR3: CASSRTGGWAEAFF
DNA: TGTGCCAGCAGTAGGACAGGGGGCTGGGCTGAAGCTTTCTTT

D: TRBD1
V: TRBV6-1
size: many
J: TRBJ2-7
CDR3: CASMRLLTGRSYEQYF
DNA: TGTGCCAGCATGCGACTTCTGACAGGGCGATCCTACGAGCAGTACTTC

D: .
V: TRBV30
size: many
J: TRBJ1-1
CDR3: CAWSFQGHTEAFF
DNA: TGTGCCTGGAGTTTCCAGGGGCACACTGAAGCTTTCTTT

D: .
V: TRBV12-3/TRBV12-4
size: many
J: TRBJ2-3
CDR3: CASSRQKDTQYF
DNA: TGTGCCAGCAGCCGCCAAAAAGATACGCAGTATTTT

D: .
V: TRBV11-1
size: many
J: TRBJ1-3
CDR3: CASSHRAGNTIYF
DNA: TGTGCCAGCAGCCACAGGGCTGGAAACACCATATATTTT

D: .
V: TRBV28
size: many
J: TRBJ2-2
CDR3: CASSLSRGFDGELFF
DNA: TGTGCCAGCAGTCTCAGCAGGGGATTTGACGGGGAGCTGTTTTTT

D: TRBD2
V: TRBV28
size: many
J: TRBJ2-7
CDR3: CATLTSGSSYEQYF
DNA: TGTGCCACCCTCACTAGCGGAAGTTCCTACGAGCAGTACTTC

D: .
V: TRBV28
size: many
J: TRBJ2-5
CDR3: CASSSASAETQYF
DNA: TGTGCCAGCAGTTCAGCGTCGGCAGAGACCCAGTACTTC

D: .
V: TRBV9
size: many
J: TRBJ2-2
CDR3: CASSVGLGAGELFF
DNA: TGTGCCAGCAGCGTAGGACTGGGGGCCGGGGAGCTGTTTTTT

D: TRBD2
V: TRBV24-1
size: many
J: TRBJ2-7
CDR3: CATSDSTSGSYEQYF
DNA: TGTGCCACCAGTGATTCGACTAGCGGGAGCTACGAGCAGTACTTC

D: .
V: TRBV9
size: many
J: TRBJ2-7
CDR3: CASSVDSGFYEQYF
DNA: TGTGCCAGCAGCGTAGATAGCGGCTTTTACGAGCAGTACTTC

D: TRBD2
V: TRBV5-1
size: .
J: TRBJ2-7
CDR3: CASSLLTSGGYEQYF
DNA: TGCGCCAGCAGCTTGCTTACTAGCGGGGGCTACGAGCAGTACTTC

D: TRBD1
V: TRBV15
size: many
J: TRBJ2-2
CDR3: CATKGDRVSTGELFF
DNA: TGTGCCACCAAAGGGGACAGGGTGTCCACCGGGGAGCTGTTTTTT

D: .
V: TRBV15
size: many
J: TRBJ1-5
CDR3: CATSRKQIEGKPQHF
DNA: TGTGCCACCAGCCGAAAGCAAATCGAGGGGAAGCCCCAGCATTTT

D: .
V: TRBV4-1
size: few
J: TRBJ2-7
CDR3: CASSQGLRDNYEQYF
DNA: TGCGCCAGCAGCCAAGGTTTACGGGACAACTACGAGCAGTACTTC

D: TRBD2
V: TRBV20-1
size: many
J: TRBJ2-5
CDR3: CSAYGTSGLQETQYF
DNA: TGCAGTGCTTACGGGACTAGCGGTTTGCAAGAGACCCAGTACTTC

D: TRBD2
V: TRBV20-1
size: many
J: TRBJ2-5
CDR3: CSASPGTSGGKETQYF
DNA: TGCAGTGCTAGCCCTGGGACTAGCGGTGGGAAAGAGACCCAGTACTTC

D: .
V: TRBV29-1
size: many
J: TRBJ1-1
CDR3: CSVETGMNTEAFF
DNA: TGCAGCGTTGAAACGGGAATGAACACTGAAGCTTTCTTT

D: .
V: TRBV28
size: many
J: TRBJ2-7
CDR3: CASSSHIDLYEQYF
DNA: TGTGCCAGCAGTTCCCACATCGACCTCTACGAGCAGTACTTC